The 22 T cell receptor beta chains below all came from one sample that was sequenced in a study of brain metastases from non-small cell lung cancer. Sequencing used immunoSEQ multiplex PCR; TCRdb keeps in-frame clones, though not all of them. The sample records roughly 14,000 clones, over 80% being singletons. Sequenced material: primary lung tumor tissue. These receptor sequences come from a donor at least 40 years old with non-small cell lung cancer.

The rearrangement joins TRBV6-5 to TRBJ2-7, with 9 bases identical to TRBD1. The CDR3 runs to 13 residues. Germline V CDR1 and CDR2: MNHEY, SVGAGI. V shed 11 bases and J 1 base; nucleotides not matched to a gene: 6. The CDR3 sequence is CAGGTGSSYEQYF. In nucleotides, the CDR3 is TGTGCCGGGGGGACAGGGTCTTCCTACGAGCAGTACTTC.

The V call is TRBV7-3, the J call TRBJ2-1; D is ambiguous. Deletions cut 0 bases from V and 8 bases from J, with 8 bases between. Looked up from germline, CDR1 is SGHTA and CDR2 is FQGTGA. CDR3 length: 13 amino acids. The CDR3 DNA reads TGTGCCAGCAGCTTAACCAGATTCGATGAGCAGTTCTTC. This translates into CASSLTRFDEQFF.

The CDR3 nucleotides read TGTGCCACCAGCAGAGATCCCATGGCAGCCTATGGCTACACCTTC. The encoded protein is CATSRDPMAAYGYTF. The V and J genes are TRBV15 and TRBJ1-2; D is uncertain. V was clipped by 0 bases and J by 4 bases, with 12 bases between them. This CDR3 contains 15 residues. The germline V gene has CDR1 LNHNV and CDR2 YYDKDF (reference sequence).

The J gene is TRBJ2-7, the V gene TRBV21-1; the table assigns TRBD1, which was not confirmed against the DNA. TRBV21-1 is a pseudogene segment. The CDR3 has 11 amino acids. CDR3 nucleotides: TGTGCCAGCGGACAGATCTACGAGCAGTACGTC. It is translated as CASGQIYEQYV.

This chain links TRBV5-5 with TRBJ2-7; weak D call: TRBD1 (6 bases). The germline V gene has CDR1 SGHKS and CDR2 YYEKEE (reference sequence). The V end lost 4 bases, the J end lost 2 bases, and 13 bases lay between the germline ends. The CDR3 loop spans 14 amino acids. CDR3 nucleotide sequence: TGTGCCAGCAGCCAGGGGACCGCTACCTACGAGCAGTACTTC. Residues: CASSQGTATYEQYF. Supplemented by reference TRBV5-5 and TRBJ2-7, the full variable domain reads DAGVTQSPTHLIKTRGQQVTLRCSPISGHKSVSWYQQVLGQGPQFIFQYYEKEERGRGNFPDRFSARQFPNYSSELNVNALLLGDSALYLCASSQGTATYEQYFGPGTRLTVT.

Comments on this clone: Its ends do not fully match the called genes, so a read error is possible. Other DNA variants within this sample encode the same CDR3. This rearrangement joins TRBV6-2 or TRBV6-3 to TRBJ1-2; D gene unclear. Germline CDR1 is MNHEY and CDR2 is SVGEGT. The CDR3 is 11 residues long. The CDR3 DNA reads TGTGCCAGCAGTTACAGCTATGGCTACACCTTT. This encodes CASSYSYGYTF.

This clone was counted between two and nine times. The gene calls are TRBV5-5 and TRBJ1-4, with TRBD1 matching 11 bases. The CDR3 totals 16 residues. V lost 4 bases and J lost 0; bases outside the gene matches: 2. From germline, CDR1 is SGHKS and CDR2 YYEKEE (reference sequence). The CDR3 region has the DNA TGTGCCAGCAGCCGGACAGGGGGCGCAACTAATGAAAAACTGTTTTTT. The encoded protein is CASSRTGGATNEKLFF.

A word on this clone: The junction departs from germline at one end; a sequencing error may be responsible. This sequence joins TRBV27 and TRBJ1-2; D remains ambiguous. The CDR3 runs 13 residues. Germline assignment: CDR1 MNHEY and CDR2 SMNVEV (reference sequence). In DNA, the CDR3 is TGTGCCAGCAGCCGCAGCTCTAACTATAGCTACACCTTC. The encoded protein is CASSRSSNYSYTF.

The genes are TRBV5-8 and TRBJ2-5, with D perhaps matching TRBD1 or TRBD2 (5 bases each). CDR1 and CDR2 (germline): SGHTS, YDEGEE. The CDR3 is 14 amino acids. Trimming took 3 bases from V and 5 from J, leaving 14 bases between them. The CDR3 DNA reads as TGTGCCAGCAGCTCTAGGGACCGCGGGGAGACCCAGTACTTC. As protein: CASSSRDRGETQYF.

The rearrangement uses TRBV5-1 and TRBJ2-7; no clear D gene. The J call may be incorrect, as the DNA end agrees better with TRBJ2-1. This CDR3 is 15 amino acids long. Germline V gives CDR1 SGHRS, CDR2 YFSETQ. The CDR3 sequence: CASSLGGYSYNEQFF. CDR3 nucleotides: TGCGCCAGCAGCTTGGGTGGCTACTCCTACAATGAGCAGTTCTTC.

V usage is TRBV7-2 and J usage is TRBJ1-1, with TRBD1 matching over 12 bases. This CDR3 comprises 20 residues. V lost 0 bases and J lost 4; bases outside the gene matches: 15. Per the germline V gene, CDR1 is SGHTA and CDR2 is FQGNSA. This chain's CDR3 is CASSLAGSGDRGRGGTEAFF. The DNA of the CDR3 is TGTGCCAGCAGCTTAGCGGGGTCCGGGGACAGGGGGCGAGGAGGCACTGAAGCTTTCTTT.

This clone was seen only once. The CDR3 loop reads CASSQDRDRSVYGYTF. The CDR3 DNA follows: TGCGCCAGCAGCCAGGACCGGGACAGGTCTGTCTATGGCTACACCTTC. The rearrangement links TRBV4-1 to TRBJ1-2, with 8 bases matching TRBD1. The CDR3 sequence is 16 residues long. J was trimmed by 4 bases and V by 3 bases; bases with no gene match: 10. Germline V gene sequence: CDR1 MGHRA, CDR2 YSYEKL.

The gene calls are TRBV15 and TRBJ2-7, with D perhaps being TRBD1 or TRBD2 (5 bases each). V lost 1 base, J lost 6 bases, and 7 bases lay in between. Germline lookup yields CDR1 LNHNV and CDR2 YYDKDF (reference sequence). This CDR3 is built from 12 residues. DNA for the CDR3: TGTGCCACCAGCAGAGGGGGGTCCGAGCAGTACGTC. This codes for CATSRGGSEQYV.

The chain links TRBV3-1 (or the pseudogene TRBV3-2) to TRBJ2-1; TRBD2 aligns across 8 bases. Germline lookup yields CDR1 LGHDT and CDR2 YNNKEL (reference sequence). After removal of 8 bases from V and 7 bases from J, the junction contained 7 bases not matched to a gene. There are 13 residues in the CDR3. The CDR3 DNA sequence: TGTGCCAGCCCACGGGGGGGGATGAATGAGCAGTTCTTC. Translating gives CASPRGGMNEQFF.

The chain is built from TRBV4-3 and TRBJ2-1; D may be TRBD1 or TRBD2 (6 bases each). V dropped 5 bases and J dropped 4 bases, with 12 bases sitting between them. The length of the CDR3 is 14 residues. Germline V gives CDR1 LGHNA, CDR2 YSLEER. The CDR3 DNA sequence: TGCGCCAGCAGCGGCACGGGGGCTTACAATGAGCAGTTCTTC. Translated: CASSGTGAYNEQFF.

In nucleotides, the CDR3 is TGTGCCAGCAGTTACTCGGAGGGGCGGGGACCGAATCAGCCCCAGCATTTT. It codes for CASSYSEGRGPNQPQHF. This chain uses TRBV6-2 or TRBV6-3 with TRBJ1-5; D possibly corresponds to TRBD1 (5 bases). CDR3 length: 17 residues. V was shortened by 0 bases and J by 4 bases, with 16 bases between the two germline ends. Germline loops: CDR1 MNHEY, CDR2 SVGEGT.

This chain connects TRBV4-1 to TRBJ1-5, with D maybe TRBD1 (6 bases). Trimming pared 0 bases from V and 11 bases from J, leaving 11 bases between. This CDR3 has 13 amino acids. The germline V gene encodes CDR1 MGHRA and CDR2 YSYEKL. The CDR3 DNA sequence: TGCGCCAGCAGCCAAGAGTCAGGGGAGACCCAGCATTTT. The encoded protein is CASSQESGETQHF.

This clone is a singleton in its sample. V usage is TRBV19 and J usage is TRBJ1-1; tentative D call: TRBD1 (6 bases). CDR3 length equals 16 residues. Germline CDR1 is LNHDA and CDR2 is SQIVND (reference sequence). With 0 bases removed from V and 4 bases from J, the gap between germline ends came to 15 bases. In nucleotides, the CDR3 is TGTGCCAGTAGTATAGACCGGGACACCTTTTTCACTGAAGCTTTCTTT. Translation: CASSIDRDTFFTEAFF.

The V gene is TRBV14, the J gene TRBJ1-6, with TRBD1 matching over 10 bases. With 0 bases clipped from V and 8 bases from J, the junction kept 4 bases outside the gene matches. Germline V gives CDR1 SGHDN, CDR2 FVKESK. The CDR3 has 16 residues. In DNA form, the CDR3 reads TGTGCCAGCAGCCAAGACGGGGACAGGGGTCATTCACCCCTCCACTTT. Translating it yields CASSQDGDRGHSPLHF.

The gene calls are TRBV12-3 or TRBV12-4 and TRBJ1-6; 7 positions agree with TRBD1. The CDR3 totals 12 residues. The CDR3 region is CATGTDTSPLHF. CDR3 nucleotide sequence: TGTGCAACCGGGACAGATACCTCACCCCTCCACTTT.

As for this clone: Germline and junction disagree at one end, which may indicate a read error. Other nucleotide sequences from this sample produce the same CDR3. CDR3 nucleotides: TGTGCCAGCAGTGAGTCAGACGGGATCAATGAGCAGTTCTTC. This sequence encodes CASSESDGINEQFF. The chain couples TRBV10-2 to TRBJ2-1, with D possibly matching TRBD2 (5 bases). The CDR3 length is 14 residues. Germline V gives CDR1 WSHSY, CDR2 SAAADI.

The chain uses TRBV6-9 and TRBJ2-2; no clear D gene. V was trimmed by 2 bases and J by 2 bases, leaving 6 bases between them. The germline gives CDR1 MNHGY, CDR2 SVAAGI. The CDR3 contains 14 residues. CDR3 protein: CASSYLKNTGELFF. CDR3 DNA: TGTGCCAGCAGTTATCTTAAAAACACCGGGGAGCTGTTTTTT.